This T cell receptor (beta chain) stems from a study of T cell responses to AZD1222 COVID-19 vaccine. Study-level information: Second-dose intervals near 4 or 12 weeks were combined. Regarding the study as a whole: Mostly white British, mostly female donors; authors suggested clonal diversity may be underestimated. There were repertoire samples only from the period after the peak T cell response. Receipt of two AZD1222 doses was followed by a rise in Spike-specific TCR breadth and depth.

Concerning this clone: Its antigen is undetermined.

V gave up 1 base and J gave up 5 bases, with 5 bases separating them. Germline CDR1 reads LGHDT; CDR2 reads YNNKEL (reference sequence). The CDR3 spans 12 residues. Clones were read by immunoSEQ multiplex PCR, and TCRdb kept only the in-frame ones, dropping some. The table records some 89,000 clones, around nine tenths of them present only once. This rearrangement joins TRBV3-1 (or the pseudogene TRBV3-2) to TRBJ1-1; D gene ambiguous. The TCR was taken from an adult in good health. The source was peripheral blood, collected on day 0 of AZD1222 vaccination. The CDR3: CASSQGPTEAFF. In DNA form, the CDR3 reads TGTGCCAGCAGCCAAGGCCCGACTGAAGCTTTCTTT.